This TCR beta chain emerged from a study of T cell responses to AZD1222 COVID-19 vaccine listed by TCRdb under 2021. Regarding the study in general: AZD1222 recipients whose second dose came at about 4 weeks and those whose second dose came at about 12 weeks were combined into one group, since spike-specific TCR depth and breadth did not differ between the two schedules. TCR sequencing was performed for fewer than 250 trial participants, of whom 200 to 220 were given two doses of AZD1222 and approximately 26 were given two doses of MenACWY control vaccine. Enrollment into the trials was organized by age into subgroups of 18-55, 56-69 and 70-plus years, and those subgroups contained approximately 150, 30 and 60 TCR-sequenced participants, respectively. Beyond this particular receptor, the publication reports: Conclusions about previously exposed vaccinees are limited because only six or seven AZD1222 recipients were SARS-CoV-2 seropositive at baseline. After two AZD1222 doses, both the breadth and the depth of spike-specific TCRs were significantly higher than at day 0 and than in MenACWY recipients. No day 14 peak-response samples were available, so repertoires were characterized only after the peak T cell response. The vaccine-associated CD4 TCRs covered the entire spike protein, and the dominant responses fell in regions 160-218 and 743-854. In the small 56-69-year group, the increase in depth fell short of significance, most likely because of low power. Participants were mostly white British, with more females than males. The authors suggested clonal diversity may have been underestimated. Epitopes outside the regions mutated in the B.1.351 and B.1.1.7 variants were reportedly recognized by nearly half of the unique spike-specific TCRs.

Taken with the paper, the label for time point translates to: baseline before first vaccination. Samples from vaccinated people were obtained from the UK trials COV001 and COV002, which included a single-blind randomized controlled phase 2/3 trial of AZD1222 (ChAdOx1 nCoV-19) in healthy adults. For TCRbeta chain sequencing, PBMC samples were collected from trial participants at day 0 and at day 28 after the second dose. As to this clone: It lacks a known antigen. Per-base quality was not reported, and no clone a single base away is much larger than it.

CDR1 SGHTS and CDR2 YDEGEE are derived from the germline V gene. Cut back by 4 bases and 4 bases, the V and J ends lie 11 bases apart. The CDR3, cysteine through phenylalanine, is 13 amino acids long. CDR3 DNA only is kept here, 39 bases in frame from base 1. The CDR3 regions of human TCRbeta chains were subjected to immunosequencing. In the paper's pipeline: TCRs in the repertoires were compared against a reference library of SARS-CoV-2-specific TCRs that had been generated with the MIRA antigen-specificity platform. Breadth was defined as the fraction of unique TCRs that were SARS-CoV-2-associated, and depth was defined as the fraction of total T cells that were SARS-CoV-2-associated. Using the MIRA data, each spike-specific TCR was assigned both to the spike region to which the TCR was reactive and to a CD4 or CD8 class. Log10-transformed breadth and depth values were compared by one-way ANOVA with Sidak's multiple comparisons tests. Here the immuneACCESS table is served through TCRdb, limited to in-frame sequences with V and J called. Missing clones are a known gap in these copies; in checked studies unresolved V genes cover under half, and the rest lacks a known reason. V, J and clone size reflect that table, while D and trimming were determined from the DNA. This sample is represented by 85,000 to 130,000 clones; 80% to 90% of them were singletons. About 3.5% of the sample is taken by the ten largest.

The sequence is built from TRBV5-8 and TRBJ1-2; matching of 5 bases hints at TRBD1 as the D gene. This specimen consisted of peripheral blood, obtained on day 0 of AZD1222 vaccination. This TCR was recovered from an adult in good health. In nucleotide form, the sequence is TGTGCCAGCAGCCCACGGGGGAGCTATGGCTACACCTTC. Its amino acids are CASSPRGSYGYTF. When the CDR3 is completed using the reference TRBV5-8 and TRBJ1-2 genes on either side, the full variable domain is EAGVTQSPTHLIKTRGQQATLRCSPISGHTSVYWYQQALGLGLQFLLWYDEGEERNRGNFPPRFSGRQFPNYSSELNVNALELEDSALYLCASSPRGSYGYTFGSGTRLTVV.